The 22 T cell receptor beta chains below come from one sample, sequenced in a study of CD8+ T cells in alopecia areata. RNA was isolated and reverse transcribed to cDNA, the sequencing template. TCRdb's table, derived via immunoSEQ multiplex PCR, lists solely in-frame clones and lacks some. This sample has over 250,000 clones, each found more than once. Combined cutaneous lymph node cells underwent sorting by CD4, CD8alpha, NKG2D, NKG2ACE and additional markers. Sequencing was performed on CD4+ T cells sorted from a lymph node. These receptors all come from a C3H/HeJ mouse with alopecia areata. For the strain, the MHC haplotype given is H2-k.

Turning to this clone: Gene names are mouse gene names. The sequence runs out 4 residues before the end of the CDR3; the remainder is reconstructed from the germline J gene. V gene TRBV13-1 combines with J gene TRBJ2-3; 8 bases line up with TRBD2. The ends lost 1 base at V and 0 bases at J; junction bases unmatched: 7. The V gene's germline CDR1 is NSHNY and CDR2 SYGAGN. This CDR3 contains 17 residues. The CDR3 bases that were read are TGTGCCAGCAGTGATTACACTGGGGGTTCTAGTGCAGAA. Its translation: CASSDYTGGSSAE. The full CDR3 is CASSDYTGGSSAETLYF.

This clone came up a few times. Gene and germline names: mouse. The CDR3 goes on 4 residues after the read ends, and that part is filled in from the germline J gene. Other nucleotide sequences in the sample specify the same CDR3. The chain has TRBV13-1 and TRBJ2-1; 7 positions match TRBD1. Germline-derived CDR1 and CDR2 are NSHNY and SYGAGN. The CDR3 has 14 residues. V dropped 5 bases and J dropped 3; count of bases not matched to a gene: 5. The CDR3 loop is CASRAGTVYAEQFF. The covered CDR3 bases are TGTGCCAGCAGGGCCGGGACAGTCTATGCT.

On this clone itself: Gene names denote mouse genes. The sequenced CDR3 bases are TGTGCCTGGAGTCTCTGGACTGGGGGGAACACCGGG. As protein: CAWSLWTGGNTG. The CDR3, in full, reads CAWSLWTGGNTGQLYF. This chain joins TRBV31 and TRBJ2-2; 11 bases are shared with TRBD2. The read falls 4 residues short of the CDR3 end, and the missing part is taken from the germline J gene. CDR3 length: 16 amino acids. Germline V gives CDR1 GKSSPN, CDR2 SITVG. The V segment lost 0 bases and the J segment 2 bases; nucleotides outside the gene matches: 2.

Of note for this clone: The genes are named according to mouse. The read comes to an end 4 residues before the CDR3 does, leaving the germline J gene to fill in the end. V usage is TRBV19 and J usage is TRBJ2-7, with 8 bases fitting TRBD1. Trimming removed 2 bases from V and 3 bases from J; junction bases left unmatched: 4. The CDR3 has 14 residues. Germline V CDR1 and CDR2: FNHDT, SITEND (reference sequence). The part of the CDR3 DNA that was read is TGTGCCAGCAGTATTAACAGGGGGGACTAT. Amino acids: CASSINRGDY. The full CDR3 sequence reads CASSINRGDYEQYF.

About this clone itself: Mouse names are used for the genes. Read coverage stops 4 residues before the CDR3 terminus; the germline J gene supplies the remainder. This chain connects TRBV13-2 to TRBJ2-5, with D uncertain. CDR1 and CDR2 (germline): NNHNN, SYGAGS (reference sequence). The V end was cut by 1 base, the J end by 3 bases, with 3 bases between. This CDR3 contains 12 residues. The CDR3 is CASGDQQDTQYF. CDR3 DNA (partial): TGTGCCAGCGGTGATCAGCAAGAC.

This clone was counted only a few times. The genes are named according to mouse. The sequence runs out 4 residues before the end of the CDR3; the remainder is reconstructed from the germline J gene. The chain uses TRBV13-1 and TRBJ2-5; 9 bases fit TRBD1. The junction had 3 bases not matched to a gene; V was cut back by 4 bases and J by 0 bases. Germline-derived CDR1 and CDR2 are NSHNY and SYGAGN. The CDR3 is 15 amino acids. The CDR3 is CASSRQGGNQDTQYF. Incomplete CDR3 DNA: TGTGCCAGCAGTCGACAGGGGGGTAACCAAGAC.

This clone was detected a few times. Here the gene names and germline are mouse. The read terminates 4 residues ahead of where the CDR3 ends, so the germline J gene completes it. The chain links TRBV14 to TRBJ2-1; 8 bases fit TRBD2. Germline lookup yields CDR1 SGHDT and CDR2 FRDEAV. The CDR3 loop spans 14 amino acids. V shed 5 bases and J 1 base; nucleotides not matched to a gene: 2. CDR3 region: CASRGGPNYAEQFF. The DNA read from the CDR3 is TGTGCCAGCAGGGGGGGGCCAAACTATGCT.

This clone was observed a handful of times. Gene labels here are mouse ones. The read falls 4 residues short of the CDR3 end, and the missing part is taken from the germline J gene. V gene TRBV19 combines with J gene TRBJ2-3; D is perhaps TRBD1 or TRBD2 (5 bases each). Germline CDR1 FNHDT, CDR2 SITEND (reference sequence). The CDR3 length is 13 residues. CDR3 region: CASSMGEGETLYF. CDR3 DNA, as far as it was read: TGTGCCAGCAGTATGGGGGAGGGAGAA.

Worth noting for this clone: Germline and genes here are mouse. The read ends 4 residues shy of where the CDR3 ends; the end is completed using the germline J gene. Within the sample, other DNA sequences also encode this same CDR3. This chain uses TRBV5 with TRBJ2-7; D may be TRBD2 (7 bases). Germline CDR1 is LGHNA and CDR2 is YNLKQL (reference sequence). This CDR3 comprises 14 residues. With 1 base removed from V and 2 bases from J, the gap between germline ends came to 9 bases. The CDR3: CASSQVGGPYEQYF. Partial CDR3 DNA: TGTGCCAGCAGCCAAGTGGGGGGCCCCTAT.

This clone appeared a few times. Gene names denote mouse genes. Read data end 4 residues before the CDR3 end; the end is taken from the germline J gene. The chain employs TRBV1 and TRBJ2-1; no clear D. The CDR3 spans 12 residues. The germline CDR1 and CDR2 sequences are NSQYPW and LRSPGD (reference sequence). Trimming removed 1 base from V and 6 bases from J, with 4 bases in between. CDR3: CTCSAGFAEQFF. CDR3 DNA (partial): TGCACCTGCAGTGCAGGGTTTGCT.

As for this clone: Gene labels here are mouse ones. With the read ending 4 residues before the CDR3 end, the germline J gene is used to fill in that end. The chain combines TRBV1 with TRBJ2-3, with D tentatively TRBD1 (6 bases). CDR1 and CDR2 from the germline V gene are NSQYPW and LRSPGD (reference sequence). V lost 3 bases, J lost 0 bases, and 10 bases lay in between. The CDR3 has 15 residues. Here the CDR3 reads CTCSARGISAETLYF. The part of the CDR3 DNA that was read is TGCACCTGCAGTGCGAGGGGGATTAGTGCAGAA.

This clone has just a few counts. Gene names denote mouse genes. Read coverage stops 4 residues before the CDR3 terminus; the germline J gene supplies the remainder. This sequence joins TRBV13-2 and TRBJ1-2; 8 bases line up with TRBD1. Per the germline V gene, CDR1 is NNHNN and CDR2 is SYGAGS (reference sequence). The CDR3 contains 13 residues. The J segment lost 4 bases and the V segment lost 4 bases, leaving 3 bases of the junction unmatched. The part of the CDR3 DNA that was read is TGTGCCAGCGGTCCTCAGGGGGCCTCC. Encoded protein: CASGPQGAS. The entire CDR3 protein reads CASGPQGASDYTF.

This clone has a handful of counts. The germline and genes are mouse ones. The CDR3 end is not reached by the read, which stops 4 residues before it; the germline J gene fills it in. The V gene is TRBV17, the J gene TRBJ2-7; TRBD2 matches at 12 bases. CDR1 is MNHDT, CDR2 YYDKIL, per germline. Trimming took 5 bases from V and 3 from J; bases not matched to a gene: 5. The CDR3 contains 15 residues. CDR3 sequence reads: CASSPGLGGVYEQYF. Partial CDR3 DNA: TGTGCTAGCAGTCCCGGACTGGGGGGGGTCTAT.

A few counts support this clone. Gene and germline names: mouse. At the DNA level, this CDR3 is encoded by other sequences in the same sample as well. The CDR3 is CTCSAENNYNSPLYF. The DNA read from the CDR3 is TGCACCTGCAGTGCAGAGAACAACTATAATTCGCCC. This chain connects TRBV1 to TRBJ1-6; no clear D gene. Coverage ceases 3 residues before the CDR3 finishes, and the germline J gene fills in the end. TRBJ1-6 is identified as an open reading frame with a role that is uncertain. This CDR3 spans 15 amino acids. Germline loops: CDR1 NSQYPW, CDR2 LRSPGD (reference sequence). The germline V and J ends were trimmed by 0 bases and 3 bases, with 6 bases remaining between them.

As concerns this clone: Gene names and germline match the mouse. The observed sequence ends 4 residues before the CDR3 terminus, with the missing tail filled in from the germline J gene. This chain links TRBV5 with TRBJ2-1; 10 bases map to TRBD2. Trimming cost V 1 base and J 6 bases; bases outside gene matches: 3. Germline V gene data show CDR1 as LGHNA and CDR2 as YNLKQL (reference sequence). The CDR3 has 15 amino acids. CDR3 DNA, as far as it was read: TGTGCCAGCAGCCAAGGGACTGGGGGATTTGCT. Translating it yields CASSQGTGGFA. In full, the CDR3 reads CASSQGTGGFAEQFF.

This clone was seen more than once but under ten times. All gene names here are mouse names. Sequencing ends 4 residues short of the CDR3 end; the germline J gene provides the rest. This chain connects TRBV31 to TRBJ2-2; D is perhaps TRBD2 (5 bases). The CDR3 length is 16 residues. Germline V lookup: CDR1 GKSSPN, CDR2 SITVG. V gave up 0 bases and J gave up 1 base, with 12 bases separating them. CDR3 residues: CAWSLVGNGNTGQLYF. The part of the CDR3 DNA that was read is TGTGCCTGGAGTCTGGTGGGGAATGGAAACACCGGG.

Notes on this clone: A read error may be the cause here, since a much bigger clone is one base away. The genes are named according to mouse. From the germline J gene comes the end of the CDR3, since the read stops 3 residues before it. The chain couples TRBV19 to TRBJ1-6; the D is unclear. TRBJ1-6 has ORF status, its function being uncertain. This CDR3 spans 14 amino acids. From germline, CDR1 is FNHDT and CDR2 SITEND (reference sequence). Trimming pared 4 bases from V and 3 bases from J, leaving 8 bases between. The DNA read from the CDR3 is TGTGCCAGCAGTGAAGACAACTATAATTCGCCC. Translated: CASSEDNYNSP. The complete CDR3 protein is CASSEDNYNSPLYF.

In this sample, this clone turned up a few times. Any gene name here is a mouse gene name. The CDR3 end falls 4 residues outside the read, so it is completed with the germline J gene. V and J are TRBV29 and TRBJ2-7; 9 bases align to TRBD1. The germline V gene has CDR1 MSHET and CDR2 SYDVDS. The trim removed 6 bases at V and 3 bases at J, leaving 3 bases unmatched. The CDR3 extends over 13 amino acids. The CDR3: CASRTTGGYEQYF. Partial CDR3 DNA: TGTGCTAGCAGGACGACAGGGGGCTAT.

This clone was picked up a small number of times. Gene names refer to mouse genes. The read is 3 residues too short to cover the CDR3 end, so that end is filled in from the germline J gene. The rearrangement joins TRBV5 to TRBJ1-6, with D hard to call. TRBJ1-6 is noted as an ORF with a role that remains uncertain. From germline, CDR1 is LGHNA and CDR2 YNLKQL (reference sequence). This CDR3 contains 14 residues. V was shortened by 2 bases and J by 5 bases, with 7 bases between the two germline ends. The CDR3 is CASSQHTDNSPLYF. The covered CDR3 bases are TGTGCCAGCAGCCAACACACAGATAATTCGCCC.

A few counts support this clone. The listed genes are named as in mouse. The CDR3 is CASSNRANTGQLYF. The covered CDR3 bases are TGTGCCAGCAGTAACAGAGCAAACACCGGG. The J gene is TRBJ2-2, the V gene TRBV19; no definite D call. From the germline J gene comes the end of the CDR3, since the read stops 4 residues before it. Germline CDR1 FNHDT, CDR2 SITEND (reference sequence). The CDR3 is 14 amino acids. The ends were cut back, 3 bases at V and 0 bases at J, with 6 bases in the middle.

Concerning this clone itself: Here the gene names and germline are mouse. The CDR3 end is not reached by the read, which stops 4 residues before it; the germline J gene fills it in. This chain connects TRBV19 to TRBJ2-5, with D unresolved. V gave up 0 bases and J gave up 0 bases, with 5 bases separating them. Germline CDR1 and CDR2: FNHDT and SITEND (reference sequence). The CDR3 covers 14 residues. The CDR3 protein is CASSIDNNQDTQYF. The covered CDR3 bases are TGTGCCAGCAGTATAGACAATAACCAAGAC.

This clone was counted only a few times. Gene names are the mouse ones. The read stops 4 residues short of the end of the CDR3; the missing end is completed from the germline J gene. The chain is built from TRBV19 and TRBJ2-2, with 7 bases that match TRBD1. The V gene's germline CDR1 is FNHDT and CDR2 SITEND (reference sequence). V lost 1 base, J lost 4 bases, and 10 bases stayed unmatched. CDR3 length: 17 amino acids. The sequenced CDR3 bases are TGTGCCAGCAGTATACCCCCGACAGGGACGACCACCGGG. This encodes CASSIPPTGTTTG. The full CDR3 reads CASSIPPTGTTTGQLYF.